Listed here are 3 T cell receptor beta chains from one sample, sequenced in a study of cytomegalovirus exposure and HLA in healthy donors. PCR amplification relied on 60 Vbeta primers (plus 13 Jbeta primers). Assay used: immunoSEQ multiplex PCR; TCRdb lists only in-frame clones, some missing. The data show 150,000 to 200,000 clones, 75% to 85% seen once. The specimen sequenced was PBMCs. The receptors were sampled from a woman in her 50s in good health and CMV-seronegative.

V and J are TRBV6-6 and TRBJ2-5; D not certain. Deletions cut 0 bases from V and 4 bases from J, with 12 bases between. Germline V gene sequence: CDR1 MNHNY, CDR2 SVGAGI (reference sequence). This CDR3 spans 15 amino acids. CDR3 sequence (DNA): TGTGCCAGCAGTTACTCTGCGGAGAGTGGAGAGACCCAGTACTTC. Translating gives CASSYSAESGETQYF.

The CDR3 DNA follows: TGTGCCAGCAGAGGGCGGACTAGACAGGAAAAACTGTTTTTT. It codes for CASRGRTRQEKLFF. This chain uses TRBV28 with TRBJ1-4; D possibly corresponds to TRBD1 (5 bases). This CDR3 spans 14 amino acids. CDR1 is MDHEN, CDR2 SYDVKM, per germline. V was trimmed by 6 bases and J by 8 bases, leaving 16 bases between them. Based on the CDR3 plus reference TRBV28 and TRBJ1-4, the full variable domain is DVKVTQSSRYLVKRTGEKVFLECVQDMDHENMFWYRQDPGLGLRLIYFSYDVKMKEKGDIPEGYSVSREKKERFSLILESASTNQTSMYLCASRGRTRQEKLFFGSGTQLSVL.

This clone showed up just a few times. V and J are TRBV7-9 and TRBJ1-1; 7 nucleotides agree with TRBD1. The germline V gene has CDR1 SEHNR and CDR2 FQNEAQ (reference sequence). Trimming at V came to 5 bases and at J to 0 bases, leaving 3 bases not matched to a gene. CDR3 length: 14 residues. Here the CDR3 DNA reads TGTGCCAGCAGCCGGGACAGAATGAACACTGAAGCTTTCTTT. Its protein is CASSRDRMNTEAFF.